This T cell receptor (beta chain) emerged from a study of blood T cell repertoires in COVID-19 (TCRdb year 2020). Background on the whole study: Collaborator samples came from the United States, Italy and Spain and covered acute and convalescent phases of COVID-19. The prospective study material was composed of cDNA or gDNA derived from T cells, B-cell-depleted T cells, or PBMCs. HLA class I and class II types, where available, came from metadata supplied by the sample provider rather than from assay-based typing. Deeply sampled blood TCRbeta repertoires from subjects exposed to, actively infected with, or recovered from COVID-19 were included in the dataset. A freely available public database, intended as a resource for researchers studying the immune response to SARS-CoV-2, is where the repertoires were released. The sample metadata nearly always contained a de-identified subject ID, COVID-19 status, age in years and sex. The samples were drawn from two sources: the first 160 participants of the ongoing ImmuneRACE study, and 1,200 or so subjects contributed by 6 global collaborators. The study at large found these results: Clinical and demographic metadata were provided uncurated, with the amount varying by source and participant.

Collaborating institutions collected whole blood in K2EDTA tubes following their own protocols. For TCRbeta analysis, collaborators shipped samples as frozen whole blood, isolated PBMCs, or DNA extracted from either of those sample types. TCRbeta CDR3 regions were amplified from genomic DNA by means of the immunoSEQ Assay, a bias-controlled multiplex PCR. The original pipeline was this. Within the assay, amplification of reference gene primers was used to estimate how many nucleated cells each sample contained. To quantify the absolute abundance of each unique TCRbeta CDR3 rearrangement, sequence reads were collapsed and filtered. For each sample, productive Simpson clonality was calculated as the square root of Simpson's diversity index across productive rearrangements. TCRdb stores this immuneACCESS table with in-frame sequences only. Part of the clones is absent; in the studies checked, under half of the shortfall reflects unresolved V genes, and no reason is known for the rest. That table gives V, J and clone size, and the DNA gave D and trimming. A total of about 56,000 clones appear in this sample, nearly 90% of them only once. The ten most abundant clones make up less than 4.5% of the sample.

Remarks on this clone: Its antigen remains unidentified. No qualities accompany the bases; no much larger clone lies one base away.

The TCR sequence derives from a man aged 50-59 years with active COVID-19. Sequenced: peripheral blood.

At the DNA level, the sequence is TGTGCCAGCAGTTTAGAGCGGCTAGCGGGGGGGCCGGGCTACAATGAGCAGTTCTTC. Translated, this gives CASSLERLAGGPGYNEQFF. The chain was built from TRBV27 and TRBJ2-1; TRBD2 fits 12 bases in the junction. Per the germline V gene (reference sequence), MNHEY is the CDR1 and SMNVEV is the CDR2. Trimming accounts for 2 bases at V and 3 bases at J, while the number of junction bases matched to no gene is 11. The CDR3 runs 19 residues from the cysteine to the phenylalanine. Only the CDR3 DNA stays, 57 bases, in frame from base 1.